These T cell receptor beta chains were read from a single sample in a study of shared clonotypes between healthy human individuals. Assay used: immunoSEQ multiplex PCR; TCRdb lists only in-frame clones, some missing. The data contain around 2.5 million clones, approximately 93% of them singletons. The specimen sequenced was naive CD4+ T cells from PBMCs. These receptors came from a man aged 18 to 29 in good health. Some clones in this sample may be carry-over from other donors' samples. Both conserved end residues are part of each CDR3. Fields, in order: CDR3 protein, CDR3 DNA, V gene, D gene, J gene, clone size. D genes are given only for firm matches. Clone sizes are given selectively: once, few, many, or a class where the clone is expanded.

cdr3_aa: CASSLTATLHF
cdr3_nt: TGTGCCAGCAGCCTCACGGCCACCCTCCACTTT
v_call: TRBV7-9
d_call: NA
j_call: TRBJ1-6
clone_size: NA

cdr3_aa: CASSLDSSGNTIYF
cdr3_nt: TGCGCCAGCAGCCTGGACAGCTCTGGAAACACCATATATTTT
v_call: TRBV5-1
d_call: NA
j_call: TRBJ1-3
clone_size: NA

cdr3_aa: CASSLPSAGNYGYTF
cdr3_nt: TGTGCCAGCAGTTTACCTAGCGCAGGGAACTATGGCTACACCTTC
v_call: TRBV28
d_call: NA
j_call: TRBJ1-2
clone_size: NA

cdr3_aa: CSVETLGPAYEQYF
cdr3_nt: TGCAGCGTTGAAACGCTGGGGCCGGCCTACGAGCAGTACTTC
v_call: TRBV29-1
d_call: NA
j_call: TRBJ2-7
clone_size: NA

cdr3_aa: CASSGSLAGTTDTQYF
cdr3_nt: TGTGCCAGCAGTGGGTCACTAGCGGGAACCACAGATACGCAGTATTTT
v_call: TRBV6-1
d_call: TRBD2
j_call: TRBJ2-3
clone_size: once

cdr3_aa: CASSFRGTIAFF
cdr3_nt: TGTGCCAGCAGTTTTAGAGGAACTATAGCTTTCTTT
v_call: TRBV28
d_call: NA
j_call: TRBJ1-1
clone_size: once

cdr3_aa: CASSPNPGWGNTIYF
cdr3_nt: TGTGCCAGCAGCCCGAATCCTGGGTGGGGAAACACCATATATTTT
v_call: TRBV7-3
d_call: NA
j_call: TRBJ1-3
clone_size: NA

cdr3_aa: CASRREGGNTEAFF
cdr3_nt: TGTGCCAGCAGAAGAGAGGGGGGGAACACTGAAGCTTTCTTT
v_call: TRBV2
d_call: NA
j_call: TRBJ1-1
clone_size: NA

cdr3_aa: CASSSFRQGGTDTQYF
cdr3_nt: TGTGCCAGCAGTTCTTTTAGACAGGGAGGCACAGATACGCAGTATTTT
v_call: TRBV2
d_call: TRBD1
j_call: TRBJ2-3
clone_size: once

cdr3_aa: CASTLQGPNTGELFF
cdr3_nt: TGTGCCAGCACCCTCCAGGGGCCGAACACCGGGGAGCTGTTTTTT
v_call: TRBV2
d_call: NA
j_call: TRBJ2-2
clone_size: NA

cdr3_aa: CASSAPLAGGYEQYF
cdr3_nt: TGTGCCAGCAGCGCCCCACTAGCGGGAGGTTACGAGCAGTACTTC
v_call: TRBV9
d_call: TRBD2
j_call: TRBJ2-7
clone_size: NA

cdr3_aa: CASSLWDQTGEQFF
cdr3_nt: TGTGCCAGCAGCTTATGGGACCAGACAGGTGAGCAGTTCTTC
v_call: TRBV7-3
d_call: NA
j_call: TRBJ2-1
clone_size: once

cdr3_aa: CASSLGRRASTGYTF
cdr3_nt: TGCGCCAGCAGCTTGGGGCGGAGGGCCTCTACTGGCTACACCTTC
v_call: TRBV5-1
d_call: NA
j_call: TRBJ1-2
clone_size: NA

cdr3_aa: CSVERTTSYNEQFF
cdr3_nt: TGCAGCGTTGAACGGACGACCTCCTACAATGAGCAGTTCTTC
v_call: TRBV29-1
d_call: NA
j_call: TRBJ2-1
clone_size: NA

cdr3_aa: CSATRDRNNEQFF
cdr3_nt: TGCAGCGCCACGAGGGACAGAAACAATGAGCAGTTCTTC
v_call: TRBV29-1
d_call: TRBD1
j_call: TRBJ2-1
clone_size: once

cdr3_aa: CASSAQGGRYEQYF
cdr3_nt: TGCGCCAGCAGCGCACAGGGGGGACGGTACGAGCAGTACTTC
v_call: TRBV5-1
d_call: TRBD1
j_call: TRBJ2-7
clone_size: NA

cdr3_aa: CASSIFTAPNTGELFF
cdr3_nt: TGTGCCAGTAGTATCTTCACAGCTCCGAACACCGGGGAGCTGTTTTTT
v_call: TRBV19
d_call: NA
j_call: TRBJ2-2
clone_size: NA

cdr3_aa: CASSAVRGSINQPQHF
cdr3_nt: TGTGCCAGCAGTGCGGTCCGGGGTTCGATTAATCAGCCCCAGCATTTT
v_call: TRBV27
d_call: NA
j_call: TRBJ1-5
clone_size: NA

cdr3_aa: CASSPMTGLSNQPQHF
cdr3_nt: TGTGCCAGCAGTCCCATGACAGGGCTATCTAATCAGCCCCAGCATTTT
v_call: TRBV28
d_call: TRBD1
j_call: TRBJ1-5
clone_size: NA

cdr3_aa: CASSYSIGGGNTF
cdr3_nt: TGTGCCAGCAGTTACTCTATCGGGGGGGGCAACACCTTC
v_call: TRBV6-6
d_call: NA
j_call: TRBJ1-2
clone_size: NA

cdr3_aa: CASSRPNQPQHF
cdr3_nt: TGTGCCAGCAGCAGACCTAATCAGCCCCAGCATTTT
v_call: TRBV28
d_call: NA
j_call: TRBJ1-5
clone_size: NA

cdr3_aa: CASTELAGGPSPLPISYEQYF
cdr3_nt: TGTGCCAGCACCGAACTAGCGGGAGGGCCTAGCCCTCTGCCTATTAGCTACGAGCAGTACTTC
v_call: TRBV6-8
d_call: TRBD2
j_call: TRBJ2-7
clone_size: NA

cdr3_aa: CATEDRTAYSPLHF
cdr3_nt: TGTGCCACAGAGGACAGGACGGCTTATTCACCCCTCCACTTT
v_call: TRBV28
d_call: TRBD1
j_call: TRBJ1-6
clone_size: NA

cdr3_aa: CSVGRGHSYEQYF
cdr3_nt: TGCAGCGTGGGAAGGGGGCACTCCTACGAGCAGTACTTC
v_call: TRBV29-1
d_call: TRBD1
j_call: TRBJ2-7
clone_size: NA

cdr3_aa: CASSPSGQGSGQPQHF
cdr3_nt: TGTGCCAGCTCACCTTCCGGACAGGGGTCTGGTCAGCCCCAGCATTTT
v_call: TRBV18
d_call: TRBD1
j_call: TRBJ1-5
clone_size: NA

cdr3_aa: CAWSTSGYEQFF
cdr3_nt: TGTGCCTGGAGTACTAGCGGGTATGAGCAGTTCTTC
v_call: TRBV30
d_call: TRBD2
j_call: TRBJ2-1
clone_size: NA

cdr3_aa: CASSLPPGQGRYEQYF
cdr3_nt: TGTGCCAGCAGTTTGCCTCCGGGACAGGGTCGGTACGAGCAGTACTTC
v_call: TRBV28
d_call: TRBD1
j_call: TRBJ2-7
clone_size: NA

cdr3_aa: CASSVGVEQFF
cdr3_nt: TGTGCCAGCAGTGTGGGGGTTGAGCAGTTCTTC
v_call: TRBV2
d_call: NA
j_call: TRBJ2-1
clone_size: NA

cdr3_aa: CAISSPGTAGNTIYF
cdr3_nt: TGTGCCATCAGTTCTCCCGGGACAGCTGGAAACACCATATATTTT
v_call: TRBV10-3
d_call: TRBD1
j_call: TRBJ1-3
clone_size: NA

cdr3_aa: CASSIMEGETQYF
cdr3_nt: TGTGCCAGTAGTATTATGGAAGGAGAGACCCAGTACTTC
v_call: TRBV19
d_call: NA
j_call: TRBJ2-5
clone_size: NA

cdr3_aa: CASPLSADYTGELFF
cdr3_nt: TGTGCCAGCCCCCTCTCAGCGGACTACACCGGGGAGCTGTTTTTT
v_call: TRBV6-1
d_call: NA
j_call: TRBJ2-2
clone_size: NA